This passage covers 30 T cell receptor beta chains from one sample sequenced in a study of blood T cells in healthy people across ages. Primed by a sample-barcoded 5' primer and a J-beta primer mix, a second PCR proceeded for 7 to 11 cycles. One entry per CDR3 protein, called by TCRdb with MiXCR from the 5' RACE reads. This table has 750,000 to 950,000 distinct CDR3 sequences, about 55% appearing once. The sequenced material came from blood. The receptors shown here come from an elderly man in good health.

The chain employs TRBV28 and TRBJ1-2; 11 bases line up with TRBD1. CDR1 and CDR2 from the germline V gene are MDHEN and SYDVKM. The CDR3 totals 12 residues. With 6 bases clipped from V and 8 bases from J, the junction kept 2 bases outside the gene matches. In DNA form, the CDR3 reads TGTGCCAGCAGGGACAGGGGGCGCGGCTACACCTTC. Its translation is CASRDRGRGYTF.

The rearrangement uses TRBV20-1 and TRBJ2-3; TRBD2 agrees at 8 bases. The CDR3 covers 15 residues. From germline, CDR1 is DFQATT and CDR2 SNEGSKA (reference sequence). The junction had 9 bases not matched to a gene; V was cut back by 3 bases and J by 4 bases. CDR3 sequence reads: CSARGPAGVADTQYF. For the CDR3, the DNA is TGCAGTGCTAGGGGGCCAGCGGGAGTTGCAGATACGCAGTATTTT.

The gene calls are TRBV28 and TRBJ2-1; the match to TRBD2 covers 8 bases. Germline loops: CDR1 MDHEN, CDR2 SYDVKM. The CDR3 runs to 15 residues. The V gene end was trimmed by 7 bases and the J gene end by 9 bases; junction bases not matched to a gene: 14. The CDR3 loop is CASTGPGLGSSEQFF. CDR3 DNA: TGTGCCAGCACTGGTCCGGGACTAGGGTCGAGTGAGCAGTTCTTC.

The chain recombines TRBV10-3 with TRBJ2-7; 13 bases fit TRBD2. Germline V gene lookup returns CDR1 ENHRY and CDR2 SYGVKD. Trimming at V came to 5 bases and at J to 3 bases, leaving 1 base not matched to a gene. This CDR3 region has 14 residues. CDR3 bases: TGTGCCATCAGTAGGACTAGCGGGAGCTACGAGCAGTACTTC. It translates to CAISRTSGSYEQYF.

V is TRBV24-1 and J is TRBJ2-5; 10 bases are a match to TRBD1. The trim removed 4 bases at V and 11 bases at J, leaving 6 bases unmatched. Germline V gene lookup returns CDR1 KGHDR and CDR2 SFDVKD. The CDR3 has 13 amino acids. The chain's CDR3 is CATSDLGQGEQYF. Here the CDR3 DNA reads TGTGCCACCAGTGACCTCGGACAGGGGGAACAGTACTTC.

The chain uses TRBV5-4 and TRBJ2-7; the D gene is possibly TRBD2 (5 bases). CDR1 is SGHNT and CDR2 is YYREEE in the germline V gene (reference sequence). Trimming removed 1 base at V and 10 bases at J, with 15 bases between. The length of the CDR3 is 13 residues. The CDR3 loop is CASSLPTALAQYF. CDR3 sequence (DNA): TGTGCCAGCAGCTTGCCCACGGCCCTAGCCCAGTACTTC.

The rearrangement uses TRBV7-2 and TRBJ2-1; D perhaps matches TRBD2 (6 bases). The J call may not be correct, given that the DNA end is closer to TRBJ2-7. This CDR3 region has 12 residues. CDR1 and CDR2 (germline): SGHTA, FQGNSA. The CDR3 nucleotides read TGTGCCACCATGGGACTTTACAATGAGCAGTACTTC. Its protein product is CATMGLYNEQYF.

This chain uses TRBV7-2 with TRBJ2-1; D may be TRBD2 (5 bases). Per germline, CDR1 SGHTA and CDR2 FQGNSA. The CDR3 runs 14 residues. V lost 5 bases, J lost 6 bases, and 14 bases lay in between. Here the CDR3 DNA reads TGTGCCAGCAGCGCGAGGGCCCAAGGCAATGAGCAGTTCTTC. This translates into CASSARAQGNEQFF.

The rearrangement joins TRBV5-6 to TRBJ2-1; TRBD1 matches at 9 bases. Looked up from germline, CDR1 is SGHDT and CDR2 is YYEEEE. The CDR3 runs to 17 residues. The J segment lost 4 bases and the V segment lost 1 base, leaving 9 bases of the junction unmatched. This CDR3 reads CASSLLFGTGSYNEQFF. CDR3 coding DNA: TGTGCCAGCAGCTTGCTTTTCGGGACAGGGTCTTACAATGAGCAGTTCTTC.

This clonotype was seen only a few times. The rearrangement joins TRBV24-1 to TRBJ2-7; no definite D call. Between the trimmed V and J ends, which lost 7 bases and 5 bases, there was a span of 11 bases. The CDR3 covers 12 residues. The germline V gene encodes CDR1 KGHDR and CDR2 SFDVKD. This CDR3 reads CATRGLDHEQYF. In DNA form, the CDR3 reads TGTGCCACCAGAGGATTAGACCACGAGCAGTACTTC.

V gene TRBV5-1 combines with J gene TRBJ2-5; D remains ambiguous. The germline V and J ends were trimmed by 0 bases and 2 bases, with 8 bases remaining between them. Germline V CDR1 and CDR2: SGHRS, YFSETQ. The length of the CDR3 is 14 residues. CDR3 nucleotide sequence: TGCGCCAGCAGCTTGGTAGGAGTACAAGAGACCCAGTACTTC. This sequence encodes CASSLVGVQETQYF.

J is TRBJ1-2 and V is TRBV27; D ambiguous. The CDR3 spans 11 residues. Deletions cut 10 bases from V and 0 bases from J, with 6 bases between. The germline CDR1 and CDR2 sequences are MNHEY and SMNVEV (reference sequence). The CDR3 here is CATRTNYGYTF. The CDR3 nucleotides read TGTGCCACCCGAACTAACTATGGCTACACCTTC.

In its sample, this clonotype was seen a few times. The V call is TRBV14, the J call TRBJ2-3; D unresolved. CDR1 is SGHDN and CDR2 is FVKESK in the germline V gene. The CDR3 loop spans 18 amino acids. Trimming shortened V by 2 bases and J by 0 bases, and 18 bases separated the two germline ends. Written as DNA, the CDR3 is TGTGCCAGCAGCCAAACCCTCTTTGGCGGTCCTAGCACAGATACGCAGTATTTT. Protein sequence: CASSQTLFGGPSTDTQYF.

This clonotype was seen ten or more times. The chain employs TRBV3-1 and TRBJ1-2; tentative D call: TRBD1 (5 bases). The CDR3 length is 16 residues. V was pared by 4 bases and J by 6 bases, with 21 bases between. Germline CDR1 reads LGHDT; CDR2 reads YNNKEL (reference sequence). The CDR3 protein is CASSRKNRSPGDGYTF. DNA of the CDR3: TGTGCCAGCAGCCGCAAAAACAGGAGCCCGGGTGATGGCTACACCTTC.

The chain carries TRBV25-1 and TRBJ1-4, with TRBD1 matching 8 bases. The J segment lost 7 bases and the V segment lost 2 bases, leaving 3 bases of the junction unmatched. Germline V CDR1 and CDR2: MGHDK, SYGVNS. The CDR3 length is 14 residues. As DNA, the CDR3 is TGTGCCAGCAGTGAAACACAGGGGGGTGAAAAACTGTTTTTT. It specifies CASSETQGGEKLFF. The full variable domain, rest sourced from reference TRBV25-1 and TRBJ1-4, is EADIYQTPRYLVIGTGKKITLECSQTMGHDKMYWYQQDPGMELHLIHYSYGVNSTEKGDLSSESTVSRIRTEHFPLTLESARPSHTSQYLCASSETQGGEKLFFGSGTQLSVL.

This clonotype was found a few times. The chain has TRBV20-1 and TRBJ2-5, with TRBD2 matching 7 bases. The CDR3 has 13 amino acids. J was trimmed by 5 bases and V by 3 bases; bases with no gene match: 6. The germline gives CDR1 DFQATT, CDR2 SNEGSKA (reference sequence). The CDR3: CSASREGRETQYF. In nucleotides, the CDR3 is TGCAGTGCTAGTAGGGAGGGCCGGGAGACCCAGTACTTC.

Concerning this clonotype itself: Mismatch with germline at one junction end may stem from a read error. The CDR3 DNA is TGTGCCAGCAGCCCCACGGACAGCCCCGGGGGTGAGCGGTTCTTC. Residues: CASSPTDSPGGERFF. V is TRBV25-1 and J is TRBJ2-1, with D perhaps assigned TRBD1 or TRBD2 (6 bases each). Per germline, CDR1 MGHDK and CDR2 SYGVNS. The CDR3 is 15 amino acids.

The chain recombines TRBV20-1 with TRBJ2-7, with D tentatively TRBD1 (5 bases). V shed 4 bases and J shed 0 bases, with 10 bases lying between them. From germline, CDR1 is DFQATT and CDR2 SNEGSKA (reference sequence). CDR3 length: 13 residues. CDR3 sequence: CSANSQGSYEQYF. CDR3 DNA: TGCAGTGCTAATAGTCAGGGCTCCTACGAGCAGTACTTC.

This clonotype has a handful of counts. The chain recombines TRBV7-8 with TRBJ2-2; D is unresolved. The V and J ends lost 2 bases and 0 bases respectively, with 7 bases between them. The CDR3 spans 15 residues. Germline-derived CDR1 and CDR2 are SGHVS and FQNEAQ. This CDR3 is CASSLRSPNTGELFF. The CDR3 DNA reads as TGTGCCAGCAGCTTAAGGTCCCCGAACACCGGGGAGCTGTTTTTT. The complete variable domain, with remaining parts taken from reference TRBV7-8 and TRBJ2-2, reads GAGVSQSPRYKVAKRGQDVALRCDPISGHVSLFWYQQALGQGPEFLTYFQNEAQLDKSGLPSDRFFAERPEGSVSTLKIQRTQQEDSAVYLCASSLRSPNTGELFFGEGSRLTVL.

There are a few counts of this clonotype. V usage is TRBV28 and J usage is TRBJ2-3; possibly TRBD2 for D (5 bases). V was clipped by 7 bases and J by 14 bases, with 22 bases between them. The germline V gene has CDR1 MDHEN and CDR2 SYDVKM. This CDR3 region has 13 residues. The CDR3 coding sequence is TGTGCCAGCAAGCGACAAGACTACAGATACGCGTATTTT. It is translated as CASKRQDYRYAYF.

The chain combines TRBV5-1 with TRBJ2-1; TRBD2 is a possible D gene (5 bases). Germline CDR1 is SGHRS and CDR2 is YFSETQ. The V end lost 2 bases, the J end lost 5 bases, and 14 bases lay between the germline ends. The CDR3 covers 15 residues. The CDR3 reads CASSFGRPTHNEQFF. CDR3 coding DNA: TGCGCCAGCAGCTTTGGGAGACCAACCCACAATGAGCAGTTCTTC.

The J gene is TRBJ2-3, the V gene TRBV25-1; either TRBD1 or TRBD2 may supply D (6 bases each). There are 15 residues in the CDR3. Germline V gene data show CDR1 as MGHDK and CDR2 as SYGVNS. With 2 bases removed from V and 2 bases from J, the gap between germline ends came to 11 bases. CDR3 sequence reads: CASSEVRGHTDTQYF. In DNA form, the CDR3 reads TGTGCCAGCAGTGAAGTCCGGGGGCACACAGATACGCAGTATTTT.

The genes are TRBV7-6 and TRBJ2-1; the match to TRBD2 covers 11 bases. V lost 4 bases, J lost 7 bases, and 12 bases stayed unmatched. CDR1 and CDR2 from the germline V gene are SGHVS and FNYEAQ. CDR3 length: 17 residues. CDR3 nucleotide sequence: TGTGCCAGCAGCTCCTCTATAGTTAGCGGGAGGGGGAATGAGCAGTTCTTC. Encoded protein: CASSSSIVSGRGNEQFF.

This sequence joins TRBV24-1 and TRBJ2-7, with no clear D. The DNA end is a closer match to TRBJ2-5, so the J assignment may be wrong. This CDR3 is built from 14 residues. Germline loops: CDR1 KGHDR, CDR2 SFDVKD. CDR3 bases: TGTGCCACCAGTGATTCGGGCTCCCTGGAGACCCAGTACTTC. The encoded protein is CATSDSGSLETQYF.

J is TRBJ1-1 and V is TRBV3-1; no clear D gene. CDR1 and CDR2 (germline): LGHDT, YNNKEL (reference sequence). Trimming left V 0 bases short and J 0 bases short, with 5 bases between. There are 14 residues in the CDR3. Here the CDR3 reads CASSQDALNTEAFF. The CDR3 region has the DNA TGTGCCAGCAGCCAAGACGCCCTGAACACTGAAGCTTTCTTT.

CDR3 loop: CASSLVPGSHNEQFF. The CDR3 DNA sequence: TGCGCCAGCAGCTTGGTTCCAGGGTCGCACAATGAGCAGTTCTTC. The chain has TRBV5-1 and TRBJ2-1, with D perhaps TRBD1 (5 bases). Trimming took off 0 bases at V and 5 bases at J, with 12 bases between the two ends. Germline lookup yields CDR1 SGHRS and CDR2 YFSETQ. The CDR3 contains 15 residues.

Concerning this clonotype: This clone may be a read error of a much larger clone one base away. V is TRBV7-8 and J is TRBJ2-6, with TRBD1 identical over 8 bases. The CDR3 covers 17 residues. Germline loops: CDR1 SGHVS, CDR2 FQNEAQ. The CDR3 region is CASSSGQASSGANVPTF. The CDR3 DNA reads TGTGCCAGCAGCTCGGGACAGGCGTCCTCGGGGGCCAACGTCCCGACTTTC.

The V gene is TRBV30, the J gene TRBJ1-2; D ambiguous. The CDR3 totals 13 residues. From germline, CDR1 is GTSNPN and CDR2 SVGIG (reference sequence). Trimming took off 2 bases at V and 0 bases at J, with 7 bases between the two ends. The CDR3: CAWSSETNYGYTF. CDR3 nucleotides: TGTGCCTGGAGTTCGGAGACTAACTATGGCTACACCTTC.

The CDR3 protein is CASSQVASGDRDAYF. In nucleotides, the CDR3 is TGCGCCAGCAGCCAAGTCGCCTCAGGGGACAGAGACGCGTATTTT. The chain is built from TRBV4-1 and TRBJ2-3; 7 bases align to TRBD1. The germline V gene has CDR1 MGHRA and CDR2 YSYEKL. V shed 1 base, J shed 14 bases, and the junction held 15 bases outside the gene matches. The CDR3 covers 15 residues.

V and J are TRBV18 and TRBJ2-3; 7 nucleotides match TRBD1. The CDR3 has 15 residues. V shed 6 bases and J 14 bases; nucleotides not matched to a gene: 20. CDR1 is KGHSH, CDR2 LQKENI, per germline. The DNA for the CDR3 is TGTGCCAGCTCCCCAGAGGACAGGAGTCACAGATACGCGTATTTT. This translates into CASSPEDRSHRYAYF.